This is a list of T cell receptor beta chains from one sample in a study of blood T cells in healthy people across ages. MiXCR, run by TCRdb on the 5' RACE reads, gives a single entry per CDR3 protein. The data contain roughly 680,000 distinct CDR3 sequences, over 45% of them singletons. Specimen: blood. These receptors were collected from a woman aged 55-70 years in good health. Both conserved end residues are part of each CDR3. D genes are given only for firm matches. Some rows have no size entry. The others give once, few or many, or a class for an expanded clone.

d_gene: TRBD2; abundance: few; j_gene: TRBJ2-7; v_gene: TRBV6-5; CDR3nt: TGTGCCAGCAGCTCTAGCGGGGTCTCCTACGAGCAGTACTTC; CDR3aa: CASSSSGVSYEQYF
d_gene: TRBD2; abundance: -; j_gene: TRBJ2-3; v_gene: TRBV12-3/TRBV12-4; CDR3nt: TGTGCCAGCAGAGAACCGGGACTAGGACCGCTCCGGGTAGATACGCAGTATTTT; CDR3aa: CASREPGLGPLRVDTQYF
d_gene: -; abundance: few; j_gene: TRBJ1-4; v_gene: TRBV30; CDR3nt: TGTGCCTGGGGAGCAACTAATGAAAAACTGTTTTTT; CDR3aa: CAWGATNEKLFF
d_gene: TRBD2; abundance: once; j_gene: TRBJ2-1; v_gene: TRBV20-1; CDR3nt: TGCAGTGCTAGCGGGGGACTAGCGGGGGTTTACAATGAGCAGTTCTTC; CDR3aa: CSASGGLAGVYNEQFF
d_gene: -; abundance: -; j_gene: TRBJ2-3; v_gene: TRBV5-1; CDR3nt: TGCGCCAGCAGCTTGGAGGCGGGATCCAATGCGCAGTATTTT; CDR3aa: CASSLEAGSNAQYF
d_gene: -; abundance: few; j_gene: TRBJ2-5; v_gene: TRBV4-2; CDR3nt: TGTGCCAGCAGTAGTGTGGCGGGATATTCGGAGACCCAGTACTTC; CDR3aa: CASSSVAGYSETQYF
d_gene: TRBD2; abundance: -; j_gene: TRBJ2-3; v_gene: TRBV6-5; CDR3nt: TGTGCCAGCAGACCGACTAGCGTATTAACAGATACGCAGTATTTT; CDR3aa: CASRPTSVLTDTQYF
d_gene: TRBD2; abundance: -; j_gene: TRBJ2-1; v_gene: TRBV20-1; CDR3nt: TGCAGTGCCGCTAGCGGAACCTACAATGAGCAGTTCTTC; CDR3aa: CSAASGTYNEQFF
d_gene: TRBD1; abundance: few; j_gene: TRBJ1-1; v_gene: TRBV7-2; CDR3nt: TGTGCCAGCAGGTTCAGGGGGCTCGGGACTGAAGCTTTCTTT; CDR3aa: CASRFRGLGTEAFF
d_gene: TRBD1; abundance: few; j_gene: TRBJ1-1; v_gene: TRBV4-3; CDR3nt: TGCGCCAGCAGCCAGTTGGGGTTCAGGGGGGGGACTGAAGCTTTCTTT; CDR3aa: CASSQLGFRGGTEAFF
d_gene: -; abundance: -; j_gene: TRBJ1-4; v_gene: TRBV28; CDR3nt: TGTGCCAGCAGCTACTATACCGGTTCAACTAATGAAAAACTGTTTTTT; CDR3aa: CASSYYTGSTNEKLFF
d_gene: -; abundance: -; j_gene: TRBJ2-7; v_gene: TRBV20-1; CDR3nt: TGCAGTGCTAGAGATCGGAAGGGCTCCTACGAGCAGTACTTC; CDR3aa: CSARDRKGSYEQYF
d_gene: -; abundance: -; j_gene: TRBJ2-7; v_gene: TRBV25-1; CDR3nt: TGTGCCAGCAGTGAAGCGGCGAGGGGCTACGAGCAGTACTTC; CDR3aa: CASSEAARGYEQYF
d_gene: TRBD1; abundance: few; j_gene: TRBJ2-7; v_gene: TRBV27; CDR3nt: TGTGCCAGCAGTCAAAACTCAGGGGGCTACGAGCAGTACTTC; CDR3aa: CASSQNSGGYEQYF
d_gene: -; abundance: -; j_gene: TRBJ2-1; v_gene: TRBV5-1; CDR3nt: TGCGCCAACAGCTTGGCTCTCGAGGCAGGGATTCAGTTCTTC; CDR3aa: CANSLALEAGIQFF
d_gene: -; abundance: few; j_gene: TRBJ2-5; v_gene: TRBV4-1; CDR3nt: TGCGCCAGCAGCCAAGGGATTGGGGCCGGGGAGACCCAGTACTTC; CDR3aa: CASSQGIGAGETQYF
d_gene: -; abundance: -; j_gene: TRBJ2-1; v_gene: TRBV11-2; CDR3nt: TGTGCCAGCGGTGTAGCATCTTACAATGAGCAGTTCTTC; CDR3aa: CASGVASYNEQFF
d_gene: TRBD1; abundance: -; j_gene: TRBJ2-3; v_gene: TRBV15; CDR3nt: TGTGCCACCAGCAGAGCTGTTAGGACAGGGGAAACAGATACGCAGTATTTT; CDR3aa: CATSRAVRTGETDTQYF
d_gene: TRBD2; abundance: -; j_gene: TRBJ2-1; v_gene: TRBV7-7; CDR3nt: TGTACCAGCAGCCCAACTGCGGGGGATTCACATGAGCAGTTCTTC; CDR3aa: CTSSPTAGDSHEQFF
d_gene: TRBD2; abundance: once; j_gene: TRBJ2-1; v_gene: TRBV20-1; CDR3nt: TGCAGTGCTTACCCTAGCGGGAGTAGGCACAACAATGAGCAGTTCTTC; CDR3aa: CSAYPSGSRHNNEQFF
d_gene: TRBD2; abundance: -; j_gene: TRBJ2-7; v_gene: TRBV28; CDR3nt: TGTGCCAGCATTAAAGGTCTAGCGGGAGTGGGCGAGCAGTACTTC; CDR3aa: CASIKGLAGVGEQYF
d_gene: TRBD1; abundance: -; j_gene: TRBJ2-2; v_gene: TRBV29-1; CDR3nt: TGCAGCGTGGGACAGGGGTTGGACGGGGAGCTGTTTTTT; CDR3aa: CSVGQGLDGELFF
d_gene: -; abundance: -; j_gene: TRBJ1-4; v_gene: TRBV28; CDR3nt: TGTGCCAGCAGTCCCCGTGTAGGGGCTTTGGTTAGGGAAAAACTGTTTTTT; CDR3aa: CASSPRVGALVREKLFF
d_gene: TRBD2; abundance: -; j_gene: TRBJ2-5; v_gene: TRBV5-1; CDR3nt: TGCGCCAGCAGCTTTGCGACTAGCGGGGGAGAGACCCAGTACTTC; CDR3aa: CASSFATSGGETQYF
d_gene: -; abundance: few; j_gene: TRBJ2-1; v_gene: TRBV24-1; CDR3nt: TGTGCCACCAGTGATTGGGAATATGAGCAGTTCTTC; CDR3aa: CATSDWEYEQFF
d_gene: -; abundance: few; j_gene: TRBJ1-1; v_gene: TRBV20-1; CDR3nt: TGCAGTGCTGGTCGGACTGAAGCTTTCTTT; CDR3aa: CSAGRTEAFF
d_gene: -; abundance: -; j_gene: TRBJ1-6; v_gene: TRBV30; CDR3nt: TGTGCCTGGAGCGATAACCCGGGATTAAGTTCACCCCTCCACTTT; CDR3aa: CAWSDNPGLSSPLHF
d_gene: -; abundance: -; j_gene: TRBJ2-7; v_gene: TRBV10-3; CDR3nt: TGTGCCATCAGTGATACAAAGCGGAGCACCTACGAGCAGTACTTC; CDR3aa: CAISDTKRSTYEQYF
d_gene: TRBD2; abundance: once; j_gene: TRBJ2-1; v_gene: TRBV20-1; CDR3nt: TGCAGTGCTCGTAGGGGCGGGAGTGCCTACAATGAGCAGTTCTTC; CDR3aa: CSARRGGSAYNEQFF
d_gene: TRBD1; abundance: -; j_gene: TRBJ2-7; v_gene: TRBV6-2/TRBV6-3; CDR3nt: TGTGCCAGCAGTTATCTTCTGGGACAGGGCTCCTACGAGCAGTACTTC; CDR3aa: CASSYLLGQGSYEQYF
d_gene: TRBD2; abundance: once; j_gene: TRBJ2-1; v_gene: TRBV7-2; CDR3nt: TGTGCCAGCAGCGTAGCGCGGGAGAACTATGAGCAGTTCTTC; CDR3aa: CASSVARENYEQFF
d_gene: TRBD1; abundance: -; j_gene: TRBJ1-4; v_gene: TRBV4-3; CDR3nt: TGCGCCAGCAGCCAAAAGGGACAGGGTGCAACTAATGAAAAACTGTTTTTT; CDR3aa: CASSQKGQGATNEKLFF
d_gene: -; abundance: -; j_gene: TRBJ2-5; v_gene: TRBV18; CDR3nt: TGTGCCAGCTCACCATCAGGGATGGAGACCCAGTACTTC; CDR3aa: CASSPSGMETQYF
d_gene: -; abundance: once; j_gene: TRBJ2-1; v_gene: TRBV6-5; CDR3nt: TGTGCCAGCAGTAAGCAGGGGCGGAATGAGCAGTTCTTC; CDR3aa: CASSKQGRNEQFF
d_gene: -; abundance: -; j_gene: TRBJ2-1; v_gene: TRBV19; CDR3nt: TGTGCCAGTAGTGGCCTACGGGGGAGCTCCTACAATGAGCAGTTCTTC; CDR3aa: CASSGLRGSSYNEQFF
d_gene: -; abundance: -; j_gene: TRBJ2-5; v_gene: TRBV12-5; CDR3nt: TGTGCCAGTGGTACCGGGAGAGAGACCCAGTACTTC; CDR3aa: CASGTGRETQYF
d_gene: -; abundance: -; j_gene: TRBJ2-1; v_gene: TRBV7-2; CDR3nt: TGTGCCAGCAGTCAACCGGTAGGCTCCTACAATGAGCAGTTCTTC; CDR3aa: CASSQPVGSYNEQFF
d_gene: TRBD1; abundance: -; j_gene: TRBJ1-1; v_gene: TRBV7-2; CDR3nt: TGTGCCAGCAGCTTAGCGGCAGGGGGCTTTTGGAACACTGAAGCTTTCTTT; CDR3aa: CASSLAAGGFWNTEAFF
d_gene: -; abundance: many; j_gene: TRBJ2-5; v_gene: TRBV7-6; CDR3nt: TGTGCCAGCAGCTTAGGTCCAGATCCTGGGACCCAGTACTTC; CDR3aa: CASSLGPDPGTQYF
d_gene: -; abundance: few; j_gene: TRBJ1-5; v_gene: TRBV2; CDR3nt: TGTGCCAGCGGGAAGTCGGGGGGCAATCAGCCCCAGCATTTT; CDR3aa: CASGKSGGNQPQHF
d_gene: TRBD1; abundance: -; j_gene: TRBJ2-2; v_gene: TRBV6-2/TRBV6-3; CDR3nt: TGTACCAGCAGCTTACAGGGGTCCCGTCCCGGGGAGCTGTTTTTT; CDR3aa: CTSSLQGSRPGELFF
d_gene: -; abundance: -; j_gene: TRBJ2-1; v_gene: TRBV20-1; CDR3nt: TGCAGTGCTAGCCTATGGTCGCGCGGCCCGTTCTTC; CDR3aa: CSASLWSRGPFF
d_gene: -; abundance: once; j_gene: TRBJ2-7; v_gene: TRBV28; CDR3nt: TGTGCCAGCAGTTTACAGCAGGACTCCTACGAGCAGTACTTC; CDR3aa: CASSLQQDSYEQYF
d_gene: TRBD1; abundance: -; j_gene: TRBJ1-5; v_gene: TRBV2; CDR3nt: TGTGCCAGCAGAAGGGACAGACCAATTTATCAGCCCCAGCATTTT; CDR3aa: CASRRDRPIYQPQHF